One and the same sample provided the 17 T cell receptor beta chains below, sequenced in a study of cytomegalovirus exposure and HLA in healthy donors. Method: immunoSEQ multiplex PCR; TCRdb's copy keeps in-frame clones and lacks some. The sample includes around 130,000 clones, 89% of them seen just once. Sample: PBMCs. The receptors originated from a man aged 25-40 years in good health and CMV-seronegative.

The rearrangement uses TRBV7-8 and TRBJ1-5; D is undetermined. The V and J ends lost 5 bases and 4 bases respectively, with 15 bases between them. The CDR3 totals 15 residues. Germline V gene lookup returns CDR1 SGHVS and CDR2 FQNEAQ. DNA of the CDR3: TGTGCCAGCAGCGAACCAGCGGGGATTAATCAGCCCCAGCATTTT. It encodes CASSEPAGINQPQHF.

The rearrangement links TRBV10-3 to TRBJ2-2, with D possibly TRBD1 on 6 matching bases. Germline V gene data show CDR1 as ENHRY and CDR2 as SYGVKD. Trimming cost V 10 bases and J 0 bases, with 15 bases left between them. The CDR3 length is 15 residues. The CDR3 bases are TGTGCCACCAACCCGACAGGTCCGAACACCGGGGAGCTGTTTTTT. Translated, it gives CATNPTGPNTGELFF.

The chain carries TRBV12-2 and TRBJ2-1; TRBD2, as called in the table, went unchecked against the DNA. TRBV12-2 is flagged as a pseudogene. The CDR3 is 19 amino acids. The CDR3: CASRSVTPSAGGRHNEQFF. The CDR3 coding sequence is TGTGCAAGTCGCTCCGTGACCCCGAGCGCGGGGGGGCGGCACAATGAGCAGTTCTTC.

This sequence joins TRBV5-1 and TRBJ1-5; no definite D call. V lost 0 bases and J lost 0, with 10 bases in between. Germline V gene lookup returns CDR1 SGHRS and CDR2 YFSETQ. This CDR3 region has 16 residues. This CDR3 reads CASSLDPSDSNQPQHF. The CDR3 nucleotides read TGCGCCAGCAGCTTGGATCCCAGTGATAGCAATCAGCCCCAGCATTTT.

This rearrangement joins TRBV5-1 to TRBJ1-2; 7 nucleotides align to TRBD1. In germline, CDR1 is SGHRS, CDR2 YFSETQ. Trimming took 4 bases from V and 4 from J; bases not matched to a gene: 13. This CDR3 is 16 amino acids long. The CDR3 DNA reads TGCGCCAGCAGCCCCAAAGGGGGCTCCCCCTCCTATGGCTACACCTTC. This translates into CASSPKGGSPSYGYTF.

The rearrangement links TRBV19 to TRBJ2-7, with 11 bases lining up with TRBD2. The ends lost 6 bases at V and 0 bases at J; junction bases unmatched: 4. CDR1 LNHDA and CDR2 SQIVND come from the germline V gene (reference sequence). The CDR3 runs to 15 residues. Here the CDR3 reads CASRTSGTYSYEQYF. CDR3 coding DNA: TGTGCCAGTAGGACTAGCGGGACTTACTCCTACGAGCAGTACTTC.

This chain connects TRBV14 to TRBJ1-1, with D possibly TRBD1 on 6 matching bases. The V gene lost 4 bases and the J gene lost 0 bases, with 9 bases spanning the gap. The CDR3 length is 14 residues. Germline V gives CDR1 SGHDN, CDR2 FVKESK. The CDR3: CASSLTGLNTEAFF. The CDR3 DNA sequence: TGTGCCAGCAGCCTGACAGGATTGAACACTGAAGCTTTCTTT.

V usage is TRBV11-3 and J usage is TRBJ2-7; D may be TRBD1 (6 bases). Germline V CDR1 and CDR2: SGHNT, YENEEA. V was trimmed by 6 bases and J by 7 bases, leaving 10 bases between them. The CDR3 is 11 amino acids. The CDR3 coding sequence is TGTGCCAGCAGGTCGAGGGGGGAGCAGTACTTC. Translation: CASRSRGEQYF.

The chain carries TRBV7-2 and TRBJ2-7; 10 bases map to TRBD1. J lost 6 bases, V lost 4 bases, and 6 bases had no gene match. Germline lookup yields CDR1 SGHTA and CDR2 FQGNSA. The CDR3 loop spans 14 amino acids. The DNA of the CDR3 is TGTGCCAGCAGCTCGGGACAGGGGACTACCGAGCAGTACTTC. As protein: CASSSGQGTTEQYF.

The chain joins TRBV9 to TRBJ1-5; possible D gene TRBD1, 5 bases. The germline V gene encodes CDR1 SGDLS and CDR2 YYNGEE. The CDR3 is made up of 15 amino acids. Trimming cost V 3 bases and J 1 base, with 11 bases left between them. The CDR3 is CASSERGTSNQPQHF. In DNA form, the CDR3 reads TGTGCCAGCAGCGAGCGGGGGACGAGCAATCAGCCCCAGCATTTT.

The chain combines TRBV5-1 with TRBJ1-1; weak D call: TRBD1 (5 bases). The CDR3 has 15 residues. CDR1 is SGHRS and CDR2 is YFSETQ in the germline V gene. Trimming pared 0 bases from V and 1 base from J, leaving 10 bases between. CDR3: CASSLDGAPNTEAFF. CDR3 coding DNA: TGCGCCAGCAGCTTGGATGGGGCCCCGAACACTGAAGCTTTCTTT.

In this sample, this clone turned up once. The chain joins TRBV4-1 to TRBJ2-1; D gene ambiguous. Germline CDR1 and CDR2: MGHRA and YSYEKL. This CDR3 contains 14 residues. The ends were cut back, 0 bases at V and 10 bases at J, with 13 bases in the middle. The CDR3 reads CASSQDLRVREQFF. CDR3 nucleotide sequence: TGCGCCAGCAGCCAAGATCTACGGGTAAGGGAGCAGTTCTTC.

A remark on this clone: Other DNA sequences from this sample encode an identical CDR3 as well. The gene calls are TRBV7-6 and TRBJ2-1; 7 bases match TRBD2. This CDR3 has 14 residues. The junction had 3 bases not matched to a gene; V was cut back by 0 bases and J by 7 bases. Per germline, CDR1 SGHVS and CDR2 FNYEAQ. The CDR3 loop is CASSLAGGYNEQFF. CDR3 coding DNA: TGTGCCAGCAGCTTAGCGGGGGGGTATAATGAGCAGTTCTTC.

The chain carries TRBV20-1 and TRBJ2-1; no reliable D call. The V gene lost 6 bases and the J gene lost 7 bases, with 10 bases spanning the gap. The CDR3 runs 11 residues. The germline V gene has CDR1 DFQATT and CDR2 SNEGSKA (reference sequence). This CDR3 is CSAPTWNEQFF. The CDR3 coding sequence is TGCAGTGCCCCGACATGGAATGAGCAGTTCTTC.

This clone showed up just a few times. V usage is TRBV6-5 and J usage is TRBJ1-5; D is possibly TRBD1 (6 bases). This CDR3 has 13 amino acids. Germline V gene data show CDR1 as MNHEY and CDR2 as SVGAGI. Trimming took 6 bases from V and 7 from J, leaving 13 bases between them. The CDR3, as DNA: TGTGCCAGCAGCCTCAGAGGGGGACAGCCCCAGCATTTT. Protein product: CASSLRGGQPQHF.

This clone was seen a single time. The chain carries TRBV6-6 and TRBJ2-5; D ambiguous. Trimming left V 2 bases short and J 4 bases short, with 14 bases between. The CDR3 spans 15 residues. Germline V lookup: CDR1 MNHNY, CDR2 SVGAGI (reference sequence). The CDR3 loop is CASSYPLTPPETQYF. CDR3 nucleotides: TGTGCCAGCAGTTACCCCCTGACACCTCCAGAGACCCAGTACTTC.

The chain has TRBV7-9 and TRBJ1-2, with D maybe TRBD1 (6 bases). The CDR3 contains 17 residues. The germline V and J ends were trimmed by 1 base and 0 bases, with 15 bases remaining between them. The germline gives CDR1 SEHNR, CDR2 FQNEAQ (reference sequence). The CDR3 DNA follows: TGTGCCAGCAGCTTAGGGCCCAGGGGCGCGACTAACTATGGCTACACCTTC. Protein: CASSLGPRGATNYGYTF.